This T cell receptor (beta chain) is from a study of blood T cell repertoires in COVID-19. Whole-study context: Both acute and convalescent COVID-19 samples were obtained from the United States, Italy and Spain.

Generated by immunoSEQ multiplex PCR, the TCRdb table keeps only in-frame clones and is missing some. This table has over 250,000 clones, approximately 90% appearing once. Trimming left V 5 bases short and J 10 bases short, with 30 bases between. The CDR3 spans 17 residues. Germline V gives CDR1 MNHNY, CDR2 SVGAGI (reference sequence). This clonotype was sampled from a woman aged 40 to 55 who had recovered from COVID-19. Sequenced input: peripheral blood. This chain joins TRBV6-6 and TRBJ2-7; tentatively, D is TRBD2 (6 bases). CDR3 region: CASSHDPGRSAGGKQYF. The CDR3 nucleotides read TGTGCCAGCAGTCACGACCCGGGACGGTCGGCTGGCGGGAAACAGTACTTC.